A selection of T cell receptor beta chains follows, all from one sample in a study of control samples from healthy donors and cancer patients. The data were produced by immunoSEQ multiplex PCR, yet TCRdb's version contains in-frame clones alone and is incomplete. This table has about 150,000 clones, nearly 95% appearing once. The sequenced material came from blood. These receptors all stem from a man aged 50 or older in good health. The CDR3 runs from the conserved cysteine through the conserved F or W. A D gene is named only where the DNA matches it firmly. Rows give clone size only sometimes, using once, few, many, or a class for an expanded clone.

J: TRBJ2-7
size: NA
D: TRBD2
V: TRBV6-6
CDR3: CASRQRLAGEYEQYF
DNA: TGTGCCAGCAGACAAAGACTAGCGGGAGAGTACGAGCAGTACTTC

J: TRBJ2-7
size: NA
D: TRBD2
V: TRBV14
CDR3: CASRPGGVYEQYF
DNA: TGTGCCAGCAGGCCGGGAGGGGTCTACGAGCAGTACTTC

J: TRBJ2-4
size: NA
D: NA
V: TRBV5-1
CDR3: CASSLGPAARLGNIQYF
DNA: TGCGCCAGCAGCTTGGGACCGGCCGCGCGGCTTGGTAACATTCAGTACTTC

J: TRBJ1-1
size: many
D: NA
V: TRBV7-9
CDR3: CASSLVQPNTEAFF
DNA: TGTGCCAGCAGCTTAGTACAGCCGAACACTGAAGCTTTCTTT

J: TRBJ2-2
size: NA
D: NA
V: TRBV5-1
CDR3: CASSHLNGELFF
DNA: TGCGCCAGCAGCCACCTCAACGGGGAGCTGTTTTTT

J: TRBJ2-3
size: NA
D: NA
V: TRBV6-7
CDR3: CASSPPYGGTTDTQYF
DNA: TGTGCCAGCAGTCCCCCCTATGGCGGGACAACAGATACGCAGTATTTT

J: TRBJ2-5
size: NA
D: TRBD2
V: TRBV11-2
CDR3: CASRAAGKAETQYF
DNA: TGTGCCAGCAGGGCAGCGGGAAAAGCGGAGACCCAGTACTTC

J: TRBJ1-2
size: NA
D: TRBD1
V: TRBV7-9
CDR3: CASSEQGGYGYTF
DNA: TGTGCCAGCAGCGAACAGGGGGGCTATGGCTACACCTTC

J: TRBJ2-7
size: NA
D: TRBD2
V: TRBV24-1
CDR3: CATSGSGRSYEQYF
DNA: TGTGCCACCAGTGGGAGCGGGAGGTCCTACGAGCAGTACTTC

J: TRBJ2-3
size: NA
D: TRBD1
V: TRBV4-1
CDR3: CASSQPGQGTDTQYF
DNA: TGCGCCAGCAGCCAACCGGGACAGGGGACAGATACGCAGTATTTT

J: TRBJ2-5
size: NA
D: TRBD2
V: TRBV6-5
CDR3: CASILLAGEETQYF
DNA: TGTGCCAGCATTCTACTAGCGGGGGAAGAGACCCAGTACTTC

J: TRBJ1-2
size: once
D: TRBD1
V: TRBV5-6
CDR3: CASSLDRGQFGYTF
DNA: TGTGCCAGCAGCTTGGACAGGGGGCAGTTTGGCTACACCTTC

J: TRBJ2-5
size: NA
D: NA
V: TRBV15
CDR3: CATSTRGGGETQYF
DNA: TGTGCCACCAGCACCAGGGGCGGGGGAGAGACCCAGTACTTC

J: TRBJ2-7
size: NA
D: TRBD1
V: TRBV19
CDR3: CASSATGGYEQYF
DNA: TGTGCCAGTAGTGCGACAGGGGGGTACGAGCAGTACTTC

J: TRBJ1-1
size: NA
D: NA
V: TRBV27
CDR3: CASSLLGGFDTEAFF
DNA: TGTGCCAGCAGTTTATTGGGGGGCTTTGACACTGAAGCTTTCTTT

J: TRBJ2-7
size: once
D: NA
V: TRBV28
CDR3: CASSLWGGRGEQYF
DNA: TGTGCCAGCAGTTTATGGGGGGGTAGGGGCGAGCAGTACTTC

J: TRBJ2-7
size: NA
D: NA
V: TRBV6-2/TRBV6-3
CDR3: CASSVSYEQYF
DNA: TGTGCCAGCAGTGTATCCTACGAGCAGTACTTC

J: TRBJ1-2
size: NA
D: NA
V: TRBV11-2
CDR3: CASSALRGYGYTF
DNA: TGTGCCAGCAGCGCTTTGAGGGGCTATGGCTACACCTTC

J: TRBJ1-4
size: once
D: NA
V: TRBV5-1
CDR3: CASRAAEGGEKLFF
DNA: TGCGCCAGCAGGGCGGCGGAAGGTGGGGAAAAACTGTTTTTT

J: TRBJ2-3
size: NA
D: NA
V: TRBV11-2
CDR3: CASSLSPPGLATDTQYF
DNA: TGTGCCAGCAGCTTAAGCCCTCCGGGACTGGCCACAGATACGCAGTATTTT

J: TRBJ2-3
size: NA
D: TRBD2
V: TRBV5-1
CDR3: CASSAGGAGGDTQYF
DNA: TGCGCCAGCAGCGCGGGGGGGGCCGGTGGAGATACGCAGTATTTT

J: TRBJ2-5
size: NA
D: TRBD2
V: TRBV3-1/TRBV3-2
CDR3: CASSLGTIRRETQYF
DNA: TGTGCCAGCAGCCTAGGGACTATTAGGCGGGAGACCCAGTACTTC

J: TRBJ1-5
size: NA
D: NA
V: TRBV19
CDR3: CASSNSRGRQPQHF
DNA: TGTGCCAGTAGCAACTCGCGGGGGAGGCAGCCCCAGCATTTT

J: TRBJ2-1
size: NA
D: TRBD2
V: TRBV6-5
CDR3: CASSQTSGRANEQFF
DNA: TGTGCCAGCAGTCAGACTAGCGGGAGAGCAAATGAGCAGTTCTTC

J: TRBJ1-6
size: few
D: NA
V: TRBV28
CDR3: CASGNRVYNSPLHF
DNA: TGTGCCAGCGGCAACAGGGTATATAATTCACCCCTCCACTTT

J: TRBJ2-7
size: once
D: NA
V: TRBV3-1/TRBV3-2
CDR3: CASSQAIGPYEQYF
DNA: TGTGCCAGCAGCCAAGCAATAGGGCCCTACGAGCAGTACTTC

J: TRBJ2-1
size: NA
D: NA
V: TRBV4-2
CDR3: CASSHSTGSSYNEQFF
DNA: TGTGCCAGCAGCCATTCGACTGGGAGCTCCTACAATGAGCAGTTCTTC

J: TRBJ2-3
size: NA
D: NA
V: TRBV6-5
CDR3: CASSSTMGTDTQYF
DNA: TGTGCCAGCAGCTCCACAATGGGCACAGATACGCAGTATTTT

J: TRBJ2-7
size: NA
D: TRBD1
V: TRBV28
CDR3: CASSLLGQNYEQYF
DNA: TGTGCCAGCAGTCTACTGGGACAGAACTACGAGCAGTACTTC

J: TRBJ1-5
size: few
D: NA
V: TRBV19
CDR3: CASSTREDSNQPQHF
DNA: TGTGCCAGTAGTACCAGGGAAGATAGCAATCAGCCCCAGCATTTT

J: TRBJ1-1
size: NA
D: NA
V: TRBV7-3
CDR3: CASSSDSGTEAFF
DNA: TGTGCCAGCAGCTCCGATTCGGGAACTGAAGCTTTCTTT

J: TRBJ2-1
size: NA
D: NA
V: TRBV2
CDR3: CASFYGTPYNEQFF
DNA: TGTGCCAGCTTTTACGGGACCCCCTACAATGAGCAGTTCTTC

J: TRBJ1-5
size: NA
D: TRBD1
V: TRBV28
CDR3: CASSPQGGRNQPQHF
DNA: TGTGCCAGCAGTCCACAGGGGGGAAGGAATCAGCCCCAGCATTTT

J: TRBJ2-6
size: NA
D: TRBD1
V: TRBV28
CDR3: CASSFQGAVAGANVLTF
DNA: TGTGCCAGCAGTTTTCAGGGGGCGGTTGCTGGGGCCAACGTCCTGACTTTC

J: TRBJ1-6
size: NA
D: NA
V: TRBV9
CDR3: CASSVEWDHNSPLHF
DNA: TGTGCCAGCAGCGTAGAGTGGGATCATAATTCACCCCTCCACTTT

J: TRBJ2-2
size: NA
D: NA
V: TRBV30
CDR3: CAWSELFPGTGELFF
DNA: TGTGCCTGGAGTGAGCTGTTCCCCGGCACCGGGGAGCTGTTTTTT

J: TRBJ1-5
size: NA
D: NA
V: TRBV19
CDR3: CASSDAVPLGNQPQHF
DNA: TGTGCCAGTAGTGATGCAGTCCCACTAGGGAACCAGCCCCAGCATTTT

J: TRBJ1-5
size: NA
D: NA
V: TRBV6-6
CDR3: CASSYSIGNSNQPQHF
DNA: TGTGCCAGCAGTTACTCGATAGGGAATAGCAATCAGCCCCAGCATTTT

J: TRBJ1-1
size: once
D: NA
V: TRBV25-1
CDR3: CASSPSGALGTEAFF
DNA: TGTGCCAGCAGTCCCTCCGGGGCCCTAGGGACTGAAGCTTTCTTT

J: TRBJ2-2
size: NA
D: NA
V: TRBV5-1
CDR3: CASSLWTGELFF
DNA: TGCGCCAGCAGCTTGTGGACCGGGGAGCTGTTTTTT

J: TRBJ1-5
size: NA
D: NA
V: TRBV7-9
CDR3: CASSLADQPQHF
DNA: TGTGCCAGCAGCTTAGCCGATCAGCCCCAGCATTTT

J: TRBJ2-2
size: NA
D: TRBD1
V: TRBV11-3
CDR3: CASSPRGGSGGFGELFF
DNA: TGTGCCAGCAGCCCGAGAGGGGGATCAGGGGGCTTCGGGGAGCTGTTTTTT

J: TRBJ2-6
size: NA
D: NA
V: TRBV3-1/TRBV3-2
CDR3: CASSRRGRPNSGANVLTF
DNA: TGTGCCAGCAGCCGTCGAGGCAGACCCAACTCTGGGGCCAACGTCCTGACTTTC

J: TRBJ2-7
size: NA
D: NA
V: TRBV28
CDR3: CASSLEGHQDYEQYF
DNA: TGTGCCAGCAGTTTAGAGGGCCACCAGGACTACGAGCAGTACTTC

J: TRBJ1-1
size: NA
D: NA
V: TRBV5-5
CDR3: CASSPRGWTEAFF
DNA: TGTGCCAGCAGCCCTAGGGGTTGGACTGAAGCTTTCTTT

J: TRBJ1-2
size: NA
D: NA
V: TRBV30
CDR3: CAWSVRGPGNYGYTF
DNA: TGTGCCTGGAGTGTCCGAGGACCCGGGAACTATGGCTACACCTTC